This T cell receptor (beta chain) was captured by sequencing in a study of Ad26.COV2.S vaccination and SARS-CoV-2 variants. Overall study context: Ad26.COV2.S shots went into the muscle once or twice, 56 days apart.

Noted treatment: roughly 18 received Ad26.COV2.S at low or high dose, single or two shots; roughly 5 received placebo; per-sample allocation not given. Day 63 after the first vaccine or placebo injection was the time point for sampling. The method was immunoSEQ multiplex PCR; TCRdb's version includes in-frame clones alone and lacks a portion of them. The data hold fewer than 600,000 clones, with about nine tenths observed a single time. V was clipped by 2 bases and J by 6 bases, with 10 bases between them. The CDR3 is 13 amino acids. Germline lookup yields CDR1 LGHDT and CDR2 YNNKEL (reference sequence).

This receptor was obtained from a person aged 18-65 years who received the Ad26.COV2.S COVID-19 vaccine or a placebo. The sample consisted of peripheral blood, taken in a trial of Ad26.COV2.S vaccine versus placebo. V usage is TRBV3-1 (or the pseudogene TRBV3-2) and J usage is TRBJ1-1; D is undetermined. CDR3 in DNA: TGTGCCAGCAGCCAACTCACTGGAGCTGAAGCTTTCTTT. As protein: CASSQLTGAEAFF.